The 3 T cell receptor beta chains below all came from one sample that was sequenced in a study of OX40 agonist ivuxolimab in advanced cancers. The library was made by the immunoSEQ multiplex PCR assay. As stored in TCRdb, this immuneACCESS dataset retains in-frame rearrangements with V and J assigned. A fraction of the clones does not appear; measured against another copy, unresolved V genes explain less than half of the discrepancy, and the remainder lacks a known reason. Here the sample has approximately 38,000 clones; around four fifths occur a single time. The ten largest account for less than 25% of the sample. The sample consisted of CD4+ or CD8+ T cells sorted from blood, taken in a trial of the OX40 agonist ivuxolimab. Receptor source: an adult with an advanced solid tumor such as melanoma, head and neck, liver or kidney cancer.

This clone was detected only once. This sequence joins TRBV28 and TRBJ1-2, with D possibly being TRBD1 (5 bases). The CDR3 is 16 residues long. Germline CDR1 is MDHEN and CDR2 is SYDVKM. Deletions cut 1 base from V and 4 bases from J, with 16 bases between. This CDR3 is CASSLYSRAGIYGYTF. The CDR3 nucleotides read TGTGCCAGCAGTTTATATTCCAGGGCCGGTATCTATGGCTACACCTTC.

In DNA form, the CDR3 reads TGTGCCAGCAGCTTAGGTGGGAATTCCATTCAGTACTTC. Encoded protein: CASSLGGNSIQYF. This chain joins TRBV7-9 and TRBJ2-4; no definite D call. Germline assignment: CDR1 SEHNR and CDR2 FQNEAQ (reference sequence). V lost 1 base to trimming and J lost 9 bases, with 10 bases between them. This CDR3 comprises 13 residues.

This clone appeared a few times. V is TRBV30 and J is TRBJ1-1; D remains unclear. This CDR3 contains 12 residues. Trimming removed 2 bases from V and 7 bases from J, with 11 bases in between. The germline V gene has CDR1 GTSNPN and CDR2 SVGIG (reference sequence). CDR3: CAWSPQVSEAFF. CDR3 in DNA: TGTGCCTGGAGTCCCCAGGTGAGTGAAGCTTTCTTT.